What follows are 22 T cell receptor beta chains derived from one specimen sequenced in a study of blood T cell repertoires in COVID-19. The protocol was immunoSEQ multiplex PCR, while the TCRdb copy is restricted to in-frame clones and leaves out a portion. The sample has some 270,000 clones; about 82% are singletons. The sequencing input was peripheral blood. Receptors originate from a woman of 80 years or more with COVID-19, enrolled during active disease.

This clone was observed once. The chain has TRBV28 and TRBJ1-2; 8 bases line up with TRBD1. Trimming at V came to 7 bases and at J to 4 bases, leaving 5 bases not matched to a gene. This CDR3 comprises 13 residues. Germline lookup yields CDR1 MDHEN and CDR2 SYDVKM. The CDR3 region has the DNA TGTGCCAGCATCCGACAGGGGATCTATGGCTACACCTTC. Translated: CASIRQGIYGYTF.

This chain links TRBV7-2 with TRBJ2-1; possible D gene TRBD2, 6 bases. CDR3 length equals 15 residues. Trimming pared 5 bases from V and 7 bases from J, leaving 18 bases between. Germline lookup yields CDR1 SGHTA and CDR2 FQGNSA. This CDR3 reads CASSRPGRLVNEQFF. CDR3 bases: TGTGCCAGCAGCCGCCCGGGGAGGCTGGTAAATGAGCAGTTCTTC.

This chain joins TRBV2 and TRBJ1-5; weak D call: TRBD1 (6 bases). The CDR3 covers 13 residues. Germline V gene data show CDR1 as SNHLY and CDR2 as FYNNEI. Trimming pared 8 bases from V and 4 bases from J, leaving 12 bases between. The CDR3 sequence: CASGGRGNQPQHF. As DNA, the CDR3 is TGTGCCAGCGGAGGCAGGGGAAATCAGCCCCAGCATTTT.

The CDR3 loop is CAISEPSGGSGTDTQYF. CDR3 DNA sequence: TGTGCCATCAGTGAGCCTAGCGGGGGGTCGGGCACAGATACGCAGTATTTT. V is TRBV10-3 and J is TRBJ2-3; 11 bases are a match to TRBD2. CDR3 size: 17 residues. Germline loops: CDR1 ENHRY, CDR2 SYGVKD. J lost 1 base, V lost 2 bases, and 5 bases had no gene match.

This clone was found once. V gene TRBV5-1 combines with J gene TRBJ2-1, with TRBD1 identical over 7 bases. Germline-derived CDR1 and CDR2 are SGHRS and YFSETQ. V lost 4 bases, J lost 6 bases, and 10 bases stayed unmatched. The CDR3 extends over 15 amino acids. CDR3 sequence reads: CASSLTGVEGNEQFF. CDR3 in DNA: TGCGCCAGCAGCCTTACAGGGGTTGAGGGCAATGAGCAGTTCTTC.

V gene TRBV7-9 combines with J gene TRBJ1-1; D is uncertain. V lost 1 base and J 6 bases, leaving 12 bases between the germline ends. The germline V gene has CDR1 SEHNR and CDR2 FQNEAQ (reference sequence). The CDR3 is made up of 14 amino acids. CDR3 in amino acids: CASSLGLGVAEAFF. The CDR3 DNA is TGTGCCAGCAGCTTAGGACTAGGTGTCGCTGAAGCTTTCTTT.

This clone turned up a few times. The chain has TRBV11-2 and TRBJ2-2, with TRBD1 as a possible D gene (5 bases). Germline values: CDR1 SGHAT, CDR2 FQNNGV. V gave up 4 bases and J gave up 7 bases, with 19 bases separating them. The CDR3 loop spans 16 amino acids. The chain's CDR3 is CASSSRLTQGFGELFF. DNA of the CDR3: TGTGCCAGCAGCTCAAGACTCACCCAGGGATTCGGGGAGCTGTTTTTT.

The chain joins TRBV19 to TRBJ2-3, with 8 bases matching TRBD1. The CDR3 runs to 18 residues. V lost 4 bases, J lost 0 bases, and 12 bases stayed unmatched. Germline lookup yields CDR1 LNHDA and CDR2 SQIVND (reference sequence). This CDR3 is CASSKGPGTGSSTDTQYF. The DNA of the CDR3 is TGTGCCAGTAGTAAGGGCCCTGGGACAGGTAGTAGCACAGATACGCAGTATTTT.

The chain recombines TRBV3-1 (or the pseudogene TRBV3-2) with TRBJ2-1; 12 bases are shared with TRBD2. The CDR3 extends over 17 amino acids. CDR1 and CDR2 (germline): LGHDT, YNNKEL (reference sequence). V lost 5 bases to trimming and J lost 1 base; unmatched junction nucleotides: 6. The CDR3 reads CASSSTSGGDSYNEQFF. The CDR3 coding sequence is TGTGCCAGCAGCTCGACTAGCGGGGGAGATTCCTACAATGAGCAGTTCTTC.

The gene calls are TRBV4-3 and TRBJ2-6; D may be TRBD1 (5 bases). V gave up 5 bases and J gave up 4 bases, with 12 bases separating them. Germline CDR1 is LGHNA and CDR2 is YSLEER. This CDR3 comprises 15 residues. CDR3 sequence reads: CASSSEGAGANVLTF. DNA of the CDR3: TGCGCCAGCAGCTCTGAAGGGGCGGGGGCCAACGTCCTGACTTTC.

The chain combines TRBV3-1 (or the pseudogene TRBV3-2) with TRBJ1-5; D remains unclear. The CDR3 extends over 12 amino acids. Germline V CDR1 and CDR2: LGHDT, YNNKEL (reference sequence). V shed 7 bases and J shed 2 bases, with 6 bases lying between them. The CDR3 DNA follows: TGTGCCAGCAAAATCGGCAATCAGCCCCAGCATTTT. Amino acids: CASKIGNQPQHF.

About this clone itself: The identical CDR3 is also encoded by other nucleotide sequences in the sample. The genes are TRBV7-3 and TRBJ2-2; TRBD2 might be the D (6 bases). CDR3 length: 14 amino acids. Per the germline V gene, CDR1 is SGHTA and CDR2 is FQGTGA. V shed 4 bases and J shed 4 bases, with 10 bases lying between them. Here the CDR3 DNA reads TGTGCCAGCAGCTCTGGGGGAGGCACCGGGGAGCTGTTTTTT. Protein sequence: CASSSGGGTGELFF. Combining the CDR3 with reference TRBV7-3 and TRBJ2-2 gives the whole variable domain GAGVSQTPSNKVTEKGKYVELRCDPISGHTALYWYRQSLGQGPEFLIYFQGTGAADDSGLPNDRFFAVRPEGSVSTLKIQRTERGDSAVYLCASSSGGGTGELFFGEGSRLTVL.

As concerns this clone: One end of the junction is discordant with germline, which a read error may explain. The rearrangement uses TRBV10-3 and TRBJ2-3, with D uncertain. CDR1 and CDR2 (germline): ENHRY, SYGVKD. This CDR3 has 13 amino acids. CDR3 amino acids: CAITRSPTETQYF. CDR3 DNA sequence: TGTGCCATCACCCGATCCCCAACAGAGACGCAGTATTTT.

J is TRBJ1-1 and V is TRBV5-1; 12 bases align to TRBD1. The V segment lost 4 bases and the J segment 5 bases; nucleotides outside the gene matches: 6. CDR1 and CDR2 from the germline V gene are SGHRS and YFSETQ. The CDR3 totals 15 residues. The CDR3 bases are TGCGCCAGCAGCGACCGGGACAGGGGGCCAACTGAAGCTTTCTTT. This translates into CASSDRDRGPTEAFF.

V usage is TRBV3-1 (or the pseudogene TRBV3-2) and J usage is TRBJ1-4; the match to TRBD1 covers 7 bases. Trimming took 4 bases from V and 8 from J; bases not matched to a gene: 7. The CDR3 is made up of 14 amino acids. CDR1 and CDR2 (germline): LGHDT, YNNKEL (reference sequence). CDR3 loop: CASSLQGVEEKLFF. The CDR3 DNA sequence: TGTGCCAGCAGCCTCCAGGGGGTTGAAGAAAAACTGTTTTTT.

The chain employs TRBV2 and TRBJ2-3; 7 bases match TRBD2. The CDR3 length is 15 residues. Germline loops: CDR1 SNHLY, CDR2 FYNNEI. Germline trimming cut 5 bases from V and 2 bases from J; bases unmatched to any gene: 7. As DNA, the CDR3 is TGTGCCAGCAGTTGGGCTAGCGGCACCACAGATACGCAGTATTTT. This codes for CASSWASGTTDTQYF.

The chain carries TRBV18 and TRBJ1-2; D call uncertain. Between the trimmed V and J ends, which lost 2 bases and 4 bases, there was a span of 11 bases. The germline V gene has CDR1 KGHSH and CDR2 LQKENI. The CDR3 is 14 amino acids. The CDR3 DNA reads TGTGCCAGCTCACCAGGGAGGGAGGCCTATGGCTACACCTTC. This sequence encodes CASSPGREAYGYTF. Filled out from reference TRBV18 and TRBJ1-2, the complete variable domain reads NAGVMQNPRHLVRRRGQEARLRCSPMKGHSHVYWYRQLPEEGLKFMVYLQKENIIDESGMPKERFSAEFPKEGPSILRIQQVVRGDSAAYFCASSPGREAYGYTFGSGTRLTVV.

This chain connects TRBV28 to TRBJ1-2; D might be TRBD1 (5 bases). This CDR3 spans 14 amino acids. From germline, CDR1 is MDHEN and CDR2 SYDVKM. V shed 6 bases and J shed 4 bases, with 15 bases lying between them. Here the CDR3 reads CASRGEGRGYGYTF. CDR3 DNA: TGTGCCAGCAGGGGGGAGGGCCGCGGCTATGGCTACACCTTC.

The chain employs TRBV19 and TRBJ1-5, with 7 bases fitting TRBD1. J lost 2 bases, V lost 6 bases, and 7 bases had no gene match. Germline V gene lookup returns CDR1 LNHDA and CDR2 SQIVND (reference sequence). This CDR3 is built from 15 residues. For the CDR3, the DNA is TGTGCCAGTAGCGACAGGGCGGGTGGCAATCAGCCCCAGCATTTT. Amino acids: CASSDRAGGNQPQHF.

This clone was seen more than once but under ten times. V is TRBV30 and J is TRBJ1-6; TRBD1 aligns across 7 bases. Germline CDR1 reads GTSNPN; CDR2 reads SVGIG (reference sequence). J lost 12 bases, V lost 0 bases, and 14 bases had no gene match. This CDR3 is built from 16 residues. The CDR3 DNA reads TGTGCCTGGAGTGTAGAAGGGACAGCCCCAACGAAACCCCTCCACTTT. This translates into CAWSVEGTAPTKPLHF.

This CDR3 reads CASSESMNTEAFF. Written as DNA, the CDR3 is TGTGCCAGCTCAGAGTCCATGAACACTGAAGCTTTCTTT. The chain recombines TRBV18 with TRBJ1-1; D unclear. The ends were cut back, 5 bases at V and 0 bases at J, with 7 bases in the middle. The CDR3 length is 13 residues. From germline, CDR1 is KGHSH and CDR2 LQKENI.

The rearrangement uses TRBV18 and TRBJ1-5; perhaps TRBD1 as D (6 bases). V was clipped by 5 bases and J by 7 bases, with 21 bases between them. This CDR3 has 16 residues. CDR1 and CDR2 from the germline V gene are KGHSH and LQKENI. DNA of the CDR3: TGTGCCAGCTCAGCCTACGCCGCAGGGGCAGGGCAGCCCCAGCATTTT. This translates into CASSAYAAGAGQPQHF.